One sample yielded the 24 T cell receptor beta chains listed below, sequenced in a study of CD8 T cells in ankylosing spondylitis. MiXCR, run by TCRdb on the 5' RACE reads, gives a single entry per CDR3 protein. The data contain 150,000 to 200,000 distinct CDR3 sequences, 9.5% to 13% of them singletons. The sample was blood, either unsorted or a sorted T cell fraction (not recorded which). All receptors derive from a male donor with ankylosing spondylitis or in good health (not recorded which).

This clonotype occurred many times. This chain links TRBV20-1 with TRBJ2-1; D is unresolved. The V end lost 3 bases, the J end lost 1 base, and 13 bases lay between the germline ends. This CDR3 spans 15 amino acids. Germline lookup yields CDR1 DFQATT and CDR2 SNEGSKA (reference sequence). This CDR3 is CSASSRSGSYNEQFF. CDR3 DNA sequence: TGCAGTGCTAGTAGTCGGAGTGGGTCCTACAATGAGCAGTTCTTC.

The chain joins TRBV5-1 to TRBJ2-1; D not resolved. Germline V gene data show CDR1 as SGHRS and CDR2 as YFSETQ. V was trimmed by 0 bases and J by 2 bases, leaving 18 bases between them. This CDR3 is 18 amino acids long. DNA for the CDR3: TGCGCCAGCAGCTTGGCTTCAAACTCTAGATCCCCCTACAATGAGCAGTTCTTC. This gives the protein CASSLASNSRSPYNEQFF.

Concerning this clonotype itself: A much larger clone differs from this one at a single base, so this may be a read error. J is TRBJ2-3 and V is TRBV7-6; D gene ambiguous. V lost 5 bases and J lost 1, with 13 bases in between. Germline V gives CDR1 SGHVS, CDR2 FNYEAQ. This CDR3 spans 15 amino acids. In DNA, the CDR3 is TGTGCCAGCAGCGCAGCCATCATGGGCACAGATACGCAGTATTTT. This gives the protein CASSAAIMGTDTQYF.

The chain recombines TRBV14 with TRBJ2-5, with TRBD2 matching over 7 bases. This CDR3 is 16 amino acids long. CDR1 is SGHDN, CDR2 FVKESK, per germline. After removal of 0 bases from V and 0 bases from J, the junction contained 4 bases not matched to a gene. The CDR3 reads CASSQDRGTNQETQYF. For the CDR3, the DNA is TGTGCCAGCAGCCAAGATCGCGGGACTAACCAAGAGACCCAGTACTTC.

At least ten counts were recorded for this clonotype. This chain links TRBV6-5 with TRBJ1-1, with D tentatively TRBD1 (6 bases). The V end lost 4 bases, the J end lost 7 bases, and 10 bases lay between the germline ends. CDR3 size: 12 residues. Germline V lookup: CDR1 MNHEY, CDR2 SVGAGI. The CDR3 DNA follows: TGTGCCAGCAGTTGGTCGACAGGTGAAGCTTTCTTT. Translation gives CASSWSTGEAFF.

The rearrangement links TRBV27 to TRBJ1-6, with no clear D. This CDR3 spans 15 amino acids. Trimming stripped 3 bases from V and 10 bases from J, with 16 bases between. Looked up from germline, CDR1 is MNHEY and CDR2 is SMNVEV (reference sequence). CDR3 loop: CASSLRPPNMSPLHF. CDR3 DNA: TGTGCCAGCAGTTTGAGACCGCCCAATATGTCACCCCTCCACTTT.

This clonotype was observed at least ten times. The chain carries TRBV7-6 and TRBJ1-4; D ambiguous. The CDR3 contains 15 residues. Germline CDR1 reads SGHVS; CDR2 reads FNYEAQ. Trimming left V 1 base short and J 3 bases short, with 9 bases between. The CDR3 reads CASSLVRAANEKLFF. DNA of the CDR3: TGTGCCAGCAGCTTAGTAAGGGCAGCTAATGAAAAACTGTTTTTT.

This clonotype has just a few counts. This rearrangement joins TRBV11-2 to TRBJ1-2, with D perhaps matching TRBD1 (5 bases). Germline V gene data show CDR1 as SGHAT and CDR2 as FQNNGV. The CDR3 length is 17 residues. Trimming stripped 2 bases from V and 2 bases from J, with 18 bases between. Here the CDR3 reads CASSLLERQSYNYGYTF. The CDR3 DNA is TGTGCCAGCAGCTTACTGGAGCGACAGTCCTACAACTATGGCTACACCTTC.

This clonotype turned up a few times. The V gene is TRBV12-3 or TRBV12-4, the J gene TRBJ1-1; D not certain. CDR3 length equals 14 residues. The ends were cut back, 2 bases at V and 0 bases at J, with 7 bases in the middle. CDR3: CASSLSSMNTEAFF. Here the CDR3 DNA reads TGTGCCAGCAGTTTAAGCTCGATGAACACTGAAGCTTTCTTT.

This clonotype was seen a handful of times. The V gene is TRBV7-9, the J gene TRBJ1-4; 7 bases align to TRBD1. The CDR3 extends over 15 amino acids. From germline, CDR1 is SEHNR and CDR2 FQNEAQ (reference sequence). V trimming: 1 base; J trimming: 3 bases; junction bases outside the gene matches: 2. CDR3 nucleotides: TGTGCCAGCAGCTTAGGCGACAGGGCTAATGAAAAACTGTTTTTT. Amino acids: CASSLGDRANEKLFF.

This clonotype was counted only a few times. This chain joins TRBV12-3 or TRBV12-4 and TRBJ2-2; 10 nucleotides agree with TRBD2. The CDR3 length is 17 residues. Trimming took 5 bases from V and 1 from J; bases not matched to a gene: 7. CDR3: CASSGRSGRWNTGELFF. DNA for the CDR3: TGTGCCAGCAGTGGCCGTAGCGGGAGGTGGAACACCGGGGAGCTGTTTTTT.

This clonotype was recorded a few times. At one end, the junction sequence differs from germline, possibly due to a read error. The V gene is TRBV3-1, the J gene TRBJ2-1; possibly TRBD2 for D (6 bases). The CDR3 length is 13 residues. Germline V gene sequence: CDR1 LGHDT, CDR2 YNNKEL (reference sequence). The DNA for the CDR3 is TGTGCCAGCAGCCAGAACGCGGGGATACAGCCGATCTTC. Its protein product is CASSQNAGIQPIF.

This clonotype has a count of ten or more. The chain combines TRBV4-1 with TRBJ2-1; 10 bases map to TRBD2. The V gene end was trimmed by 8 bases and the J gene end by 4 bases; junction bases not matched to a gene: 8. CDR1 MGHRA and CDR2 YSYEKL come from the germline V gene. The CDR3 loop spans 15 amino acids. The CDR3 DNA reads as TGCGCCAGCCAGGGGACTAGCGCAACATACAATGAGCAGTTCTTC. It specifies CASQGTSATYNEQFF.

This clonotype came up many times. V and J are TRBV10-3 and TRBJ2-2; D gene unclear. The CDR3 is made up of 16 amino acids. V lost 2 bases, J lost 4 bases, and 14 bases lay in between. Germline V gene lookup returns CDR1 ENHRY and CDR2 SYGVKD. CDR3 protein: CAISELGGPVTGELFF. CDR3 DNA: TGTGCCATCAGTGAGCTTGGTGGGCCGGTCACCGGGGAGCTGTTTTTT.

The genes are TRBV14 and TRBJ2-7, with a tentative D call TRBD1 (5 bases). CDR3 size: 17 residues. CDR1 is SGHDN, CDR2 FVKESK, per germline. The ends were cut back, 0 bases at V and 2 bases at J, with 17 bases in the middle. The chain's CDR3 is CASSQDGADSGPYEQYF. CDR3 DNA: TGTGCCAGCAGCCAAGATGGGGCCGACAGTGGCCCCTACGAGCAGTACTTC.

There are many counts of this clonotype. The chain links TRBV6-1 to TRBJ1-6, with 10 bases fitting TRBD1. The V segment lost 6 bases and the J segment 6 bases; nucleotides outside the gene matches: 2. CDR3 size: 14 residues. Germline V gene sequence: CDR1 MNHNS, CDR2 SASEGT. DNA of the CDR3: TGTGCCAGCAGGGGGACAGGGGTTAATTCACCCCTCCACTTT. This sequence encodes CASRGTGVNSPLHF.

This clonotype was seen many times. The gene calls are TRBV20-1 and TRBJ2-7, with D perhaps TRBD2 (5 bases). Germline CDR1 and CDR2: DFQATT and SNEGSKA (reference sequence). V shed 2 bases and J shed 7 bases, with 21 bases lying between them. The CDR3 extends over 15 amino acids. The CDR3 sequence is CSARYGLGDRPEQYF. The DNA for the CDR3 is TGCAGTGCTAGATACGGACTCGGAGACCGCCCTGAGCAGTACTTC.

The chain joins TRBV7-2 to TRBJ2-5; TRBD2 might be the D (7 bases). Trimming removed 6 bases at V and 4 bases at J, with 15 bases between. CDR1 and CDR2 (germline): SGHTA, FQGNSA. CDR3 size: 14 residues. The CDR3 region is CASRPGGGGETQYF. The CDR3, as DNA: TGTGCCAGCAGGCCTGGGGGGGGCGGAGAGACCCAGTACTTC.

The gene calls are TRBV7-2 and TRBJ2-5; D gene unclear. V lost 0 bases, J lost 11 bases, and 10 bases lay in between. Germline CDR1 reads SGHTA; CDR2 reads FQGNSA. This CDR3 region has 12 residues. CDR3 DNA: TGTGCCAGCAGCTTAGCCTCCCCGAAGCAGTACTTC. Translation gives CASSLASPKQYF. Variable domain in full (rest from reference TRBV7-2 and TRBJ2-5): GAGVSQSPSNKVTEKGKDVELRCDPISGHTALYWYRQSLGQGLEFLIYFQGNSAPDKSGLPSDRFSAERTGGSVSTLTIQRTQQEDSAVYLCASSLASPKQYFGPGTRLLVL.

This chain joins TRBV6-5 and TRBJ1-1; the D gene is possibly TRBD1 (6 bases). CDR1 is MNHEY, CDR2 SVGAGI, per germline. This CDR3 contains 16 residues. V lost 0 bases, J lost 0 bases, and 11 bases lay in between. CDR3 amino acids: CASSYSLGQVNTEAFF. The DNA of the CDR3 is TGTGCCAGCAGTTACTCGTTGGGACAAGTGAACACTGAAGCTTTCTTT.

V usage is TRBV7-9 and J usage is TRBJ1-1; the D gene is possibly TRBD1 (5 bases). The CDR3 has 15 amino acids. The V end was cut by 5 bases, the J end by 6 bases, with 19 bases between. Germline CDR1 SEHNR, CDR2 FQNEAQ (reference sequence). CDR3 residues: CASSPGLAGDSEAFF. CDR3 nucleotide sequence: TGTGCCAGCAGCCCGGGGCTCGCGGGGGATTCTGAAGCTTTCTTT. Looking up the rest from reference TRBV7-9 and TRBJ1-1 gives the full variable domain: DTGVSQNPRHKITKRGQNVTFRCDPISEHNRLYWYRQTLGQGPEFLTYFQNEAQLEKSRLLSDRFSAERPKGSFSTLEIQRTEQGDSAMYLCASSPGLAGDSEAFFGQGTRLTVV.

The rearrangement links TRBV29-1 to TRBJ2-2; 11 bases are shared with TRBD2. Germline-derived CDR1 and CDR2 are SQVTM and ANQGSEA. The CDR3 totals 16 residues. J lost 1 base, V lost 2 bases, and 3 bases had no gene match. The CDR3 sequence: CSVELAGGGNTGELFF. The CDR3, as DNA: TGCAGCGTTGAATTAGCGGGAGGGGGGAACACCGGGGAGCTGTTTTTT.

This clonotype was picked up a small number of times. Here the CDR3 reads CASSLDRVDNEQFF. For the CDR3, the DNA is TGTGCCAGCAGCTTGGACAGGGTGGACAATGAGCAGTTCTTC. The rearrangement joins TRBV7-7 to TRBJ2-1; TRBD1 aligns across 8 bases. With V trimmed by 3 bases and J by 5 bases, 3 bases remained unmatched. This CDR3 has 14 residues. In germline, CDR1 is SSHAT, CDR2 FNYEAQ (reference sequence).

As regards this clonotype: It may be a read error: a sequence one base away is much more abundant. The chain couples TRBV5-1 to TRBJ1-5; 12 positions match TRBD1. Germline V lookup: CDR1 SGHRS, CDR2 YFSETQ. The CDR3 runs 16 residues. DNA of the CDR3: TGCGTCAGCAGCTTGGGGACAGGGGGCGCGCATCAGCCCCAGCATTTT. It encodes CVSSLGTGGAHQPQHF.